Each of the 28 T cell receptor beta chains below was sequenced from the same sample in a study of T cell responses to AZD1222 COVID-19 vaccine. Produced via immunoSEQ multiplex PCR; TCRdb's table is partial and in-frame only. Of under 150,000 clones listed, around 93% were seen once; the top ten hold around 5.1%. The sample here was peripheral blood, taken on day 0 of AZD1222 vaccination. The receptor source for this set is an adult in good health.

V usage is TRBV12-3 or TRBV12-4 and J usage is TRBJ1-2, with TRBD1 identical over 7 bases. This CDR3 comprises 13 residues. V shed 3 bases, J shed 8 bases, and the junction held 6 bases outside the gene matches. The CDR3 loop is CASSFRQGHGYTF. The CDR3 DNA sequence: TGTGCCAGCAGTTTCCGACAGGGTCACGGCTACACCTTC.

V gene TRBV5-1 combines with J gene TRBJ1-2; 7 positions match TRBD1. V dropped 1 base and J dropped 4; count of bases not matched to a gene: 7. Germline CDR1 reads SGHRS; CDR2 reads YFSETQ. The CDR3 covers 15 residues. The CDR3 DNA follows: TGCGCCAGCAGCTTGAGGGAGGGGGCTGCCTATGGCTACACCTTC. Residues: CASSLREGAAYGYTF.

The chain carries TRBV23-1 and TRBJ2-7, with D perhaps TRBD1 (6 bases). TRBV23-1 is sorted into the ORF group, with uncertain function. Trimming removed 8 bases from V and 6 bases from J, with 11 bases in between. The CDR3 runs 11 residues. The CDR3 DNA reads as TGCGCCAGCCCCTTAGGGGGCGAGCAGTACTTC. Translated, it gives CASPLGGEQYF.

This clone appeared a single time. The chain links TRBV27 to TRBJ2-1; 8 bases match TRBD2. Germline V gives CDR1 MNHEY, CDR2 SMNVEV (reference sequence). J lost 7 bases, V lost 3 bases, and 5 bases had no gene match. The CDR3 has 14 residues. The CDR3 is CASSFARGRNEQFF. In nucleotides, the CDR3 is TGTGCCAGCAGTTTTGCTCGCGGGAGGAATGAGCAGTTCTTC.

The chain couples TRBV19 to TRBJ1-5, with D hard to call. This CDR3 region has 14 residues. The V and J ends lost 7 bases and 5 bases respectively, with 15 bases between them. In germline, CDR1 is LNHDA, CDR2 SQIVND (reference sequence). The DNA of the CDR3 is TGTGCCAGTAATGGCCAGACCGGGTATCAGCCCCAGCATTTT. Translated: CASNGQTGYQPQHF.

This rearrangement joins TRBV19 to TRBJ1-1; unclear D gene. V lost 1 base, J lost 3 bases, and 6 bases lay in between. The CDR3 has 13 amino acids. Germline V gene sequence: CDR1 LNHDA, CDR2 SQIVND (reference sequence). The CDR3, as DNA: TGTGCCAGTAGTATAGGCCTTTACACTGAAGCTTTCTTT. Protein product: CASSIGLYTEAFF.

The V gene is TRBV10-3, the J gene TRBJ1-2; 10 nucleotides line up with TRBD1. The CDR3 is 18 amino acids. The germline V gene has CDR1 ENHRY and CDR2 SYGVKD. V shed 3 bases, J shed 5 bases, and the junction held 15 bases outside the gene matches. This CDR3 is CAISEPATGGEESYGYTF. The CDR3 bases are TGTGCCATCAGTGAACCCGCGACAGGGGGCGAAGAGTCTTATGGCTACACCTTC.

This chain joins TRBV11-1 and TRBJ1-2; D unresolved. Germline-derived CDR1 and CDR2 are SGHAT and FQDESV (reference sequence). This CDR3 region has 12 residues. V lost 6 bases and J lost 7, with 12 bases in between. This CDR3 reads CASRPRIGGYTF. In DNA, the CDR3 is TGTGCCAGCAGACCGAGGATAGGTGGCTACACCTTC.

The chain carries TRBV9 and TRBJ2-4, with D possibly being TRBD2 (6 bases). The CDR3 length is 17 residues. V was cut by 4 bases and J by 3 bases, with 20 bases left in between. Germline CDR1 is SGDLS and CDR2 is YYNGEE. The CDR3 DNA follows: TGTGCCAGCAGCCCAAACCTCGGGGGAGAGGGCAAAAACATTCAGTACTTC. Its protein is CASSPNLGGEGKNIQYF.

This rearrangement joins TRBV7-6 to TRBJ2-7; a weak D match, TRBD2 (5 bases). V was shortened by 4 bases and J by 2 bases, with 21 bases between the two germline ends. CDR1 is SGHVS, CDR2 FNYEAQ, per germline. This CDR3 is 17 amino acids long. Here the CDR3 reads CASSSGGFGVQAYEQYF. The DNA for the CDR3 is TGTGCCAGCAGCTCCGGCGGATTCGGGGTGCAAGCCTACGAGCAGTACTTC.

This chain links TRBV7-2 with TRBJ1-2; 9 positions agree with TRBD1. Trimming removed 4 bases from V and 6 bases from J; junction bases left unmatched: 6. Looked up from germline, CDR1 is SGHTA and CDR2 is FQGNSA. The CDR3 runs 14 residues. The CDR3 here is CASSSPGQGHGYTF. The CDR3, as DNA: TGTGCCAGCAGCTCACCGGGACAGGGACATGGCTACACCTTC.

The rearrangement joins TRBV27 to TRBJ1-1, with TRBD1 as a possible D gene (6 bases). Germline V gives CDR1 MNHEY, CDR2 SMNVEV (reference sequence). The CDR3 runs 14 residues. Trimming left V 3 bases short and J 4 bases short, with 12 bases between. The DNA of the CDR3 is TGTGCCAGCAGTTTGGGGGCCAGGGGCACTGAAGCTTTCTTT. Translation: CASSLGARGTEAFF.

The chain couples TRBV6-5 to TRBJ1-2, with TRBD1 matching 7 bases. The CDR3 is 13 amino acids. Germline lookup yields CDR1 MNHEY and CDR2 SVGAGI. V shed 6 bases, J shed 4 bases, and the junction held 5 bases outside the gene matches. The CDR3 sequence: CASSPGQVYGYTF. CDR3 nucleotides: TGTGCCAGCAGCCCCGGACAGGTCTATGGCTACACCTTC.

The chain combines TRBV2 with TRBJ2-7, with D possibly matching TRBD1 (6 bases). The CDR3 is 14 residues long. V lost 4 bases to trimming and J lost 5 bases, with 15 bases between them. From germline, CDR1 is SNHLY and CDR2 FYNNEI. CDR3 amino acids: CASSAQGAVHEQYF. CDR3 in DNA: TGTGCCAGCAGTGCACAGGGCGCAGTTCACGAGCAGTACTTC. The full variable domain, with the rest looked up from reference TRBV2 and TRBJ2-7, is EPEVTQTPSHQVTQMGQEVILRCVPISNHLYFYWYRQILGQKVEFLVSFYNNEISEKSEIFDDQFSVERPDGSNFTLKIRSTKLEDSAMYFCASSAQGAVHEQYFGPGTRLTVT.

V and J are TRBV19 and TRBJ1-3; D gene unclear. The CDR3 totals 12 residues. CDR1 is LNHDA, CDR2 SQIVND, per germline (reference sequence). Trimming stripped 6 bases from V and 4 bases from J, with 7 bases between. This CDR3 reads CASRGKGNTIYF. CDR3 bases: TGTGCCAGTAGAGGGAAAGGAAACACCATATATTTT.

The rearrangement links TRBV9 to TRBJ1-2; D not resolved. The CDR3 contains 14 residues. V was trimmed by 4 bases and J by 6 bases, leaving 16 bases between them. Germline V gene sequence: CDR1 SGDLS, CDR2 YYNGEE. The CDR3 here is CASSPRAGRDGYTF. CDR3 sequence (DNA): TGTGCCAGCAGCCCCCGGGCCGGTCGGGATGGCTACACCTTC.

V is TRBV7-9 and J is TRBJ1-1; TRBD1 matches 11 bases. V shed 5 bases, J shed 0 bases, and the junction held 8 bases outside the gene matches. In germline, CDR1 is SEHNR, CDR2 FQNEAQ (reference sequence). This CDR3 contains 17 residues. The CDR3 sequence is CASSPTGTGGVNTEAFF. In DNA form, the CDR3 reads TGTGCCAGCAGCCCGACCGGGACAGGGGGTGTGAACACTGAAGCTTTCTTT. Supplemented by reference TRBV7-9 and TRBJ1-1, the full variable domain reads DTGVSQNPRHKITKRGQNVTFRCDPISEHNRLYWYRQTLGQGPEFLTYFQNEAQLEKSRLLSDRFSAERPKGSFSTLEIQRTEQGDSAMYLCASSPTGTGGVNTEAFFGQGTRLTVV.

J is TRBJ2-6 and V is TRBV5-1; 7 bases fit TRBD2. In germline, CDR1 is SGHRS, CDR2 YFSETQ. V lost 2 bases and J lost 6; bases outside the gene matches: 8. This CDR3 has 16 residues. DNA for the CDR3: TGCGCCAGCAGCTTCGGTCTAGCGGTACCGGCCAACGTCCTGACTTTC. Amino acid sequence: CASSFGLAVPANVLTF.

This clone has just one count. The chain is built from TRBV6-6 and TRBJ2-7; D uncertain. Per the germline V gene, CDR1 is MNHNY and CDR2 is SVGAGI (reference sequence). The CDR3 is made up of 15 amino acids. V dropped 7 bases and J dropped 1 base, with 17 bases sitting between them. The CDR3 here is CASTSYAGLSYEQYF. The CDR3, as DNA: TGTGCCAGCACCTCATACGCTGGGTTATCCTACGAGCAGTACTTC.

A single count supports this clone. The V and J genes are TRBV7-9 and TRBJ1-2, with unresolved D. The CDR3 is 13 residues long. The V end was cut by 2 bases, the J end by 3 bases, with 7 bases between. The germline V gene encodes CDR1 SEHNR and CDR2 FQNEAQ (reference sequence). The CDR3 sequence: CASSLRRDYGYTF. As DNA, the CDR3 is TGTGCCAGCAGCTTACGTAGGGACTATGGCTACACCTTC.

J is TRBJ1-2 and V is TRBV19, with no clear D. CDR1 LNHDA and CDR2 SQIVND come from the germline V gene (reference sequence). This CDR3 has 13 residues. V lost 3 bases to trimming and J lost 2 bases, with 7 bases between them. Written as DNA, the CDR3 is TGTGCCAGTAGTATTACCGTAAACTATGGCTACACCTTC. This translates into CASSITVNYGYTF.

This clone has just one count. V and J are TRBV12-3 or TRBV12-4 and TRBJ2-5; D perhaps matches TRBD1 (5 bases). This CDR3 spans 13 amino acids. Trimming stripped 8 bases from V and 0 bases from J, with 10 bases between. DNA of the CDR3: TGTGCCAGCGGCCGACAGTACCAAGAGACCCAGTACTTC. It encodes CASGRQYQETQYF.

The gene calls are TRBV10-1 and TRBJ1-1, with a tentative D call TRBD1 (5 bases). V lost 0 bases and J lost 6, with 14 bases in between. CDR3 length: 15 amino acids. CDR1 and CDR2 from the germline V gene are WNHNN and SYGVQD (reference sequence). This CDR3 is CASSESGVQGAEAFF. The CDR3 DNA follows: TGCGCCAGCAGTGAGTCAGGGGTTCAGGGAGCTGAAGCTTTCTTT.

This chain joins TRBV9 and TRBJ2-7; 7 nucleotides match TRBD1. After removal of 4 bases from V and 5 bases from J, the junction contained 12 bases not matched to a gene. The CDR3 sequence is 15 residues long. Germline V gene data show CDR1 as SGDLS and CDR2 as YYNGEE. In nucleotides, the CDR3 is TGTGCCAGCAGCCCCACCCAGACAGGGACCCACGAGCAGTACTTC. This codes for CASSPTQTGTHEQYF. Together with reference TRBV9 and TRBJ2-7, the CDR3 gives the full variable domain: DSGVTQTPKHLITATGQRVTLRCSPRSGDLSVYWYQQSLDQGLQFLIQYYNGEERAKGNILERFSAQQFPDLHSELNLSSLELGDSALYFCASSPTQTGTHEQYFGPGTRLTVT.

This chain connects TRBV10-3 to TRBJ1-1; D gene uncertain. CDR3 length equals 14 residues. Trimming took off 2 bases at V and 5 bases at J, with 12 bases between the two ends. Germline V CDR1 and CDR2: ENHRY, SYGVKD. The CDR3 loop reads CAISEVLGSTEAFF. The CDR3 DNA is TGTGCCATCAGTGAGGTTTTAGGATCGACTGAAGCTTTCTTT.

This clone was detected many times. The chain has TRBV5-6 and TRBJ2-7; no clear D. CDR1 and CDR2 (germline): SGHDT, YYEEEE. V was clipped by 4 bases and J by 0 bases, with 17 bases between them. This CDR3 spans 16 amino acids. CDR3 DNA: TGTGCCAGCAGCGCCGGCGATTCCGACAACTCCTACGAGCAGTACTTC. Its translation is CASSAGDSDNSYEQYF. The complete variable domain, with remaining parts taken from reference TRBV5-6 and TRBJ2-7, reads DAGVTQSPTHLIKTRGQQVTLRCSPKSGHDTVSWYQQALGQGPQFIFQYYEEEERQRGNFPDRFSGHQFPNYSSELNVNALLLGDSALYLCASSAGDSDNSYEQYFGPGTRLTVT.

The genes are TRBV3-1 (or the pseudogene TRBV3-2) and TRBJ1-1; D is uncertain. Trimming stripped 7 bases from V and 6 bases from J, with 12 bases between. The CDR3 sequence is 12 residues long. CDR1 is LGHDT and CDR2 is YNNKEL in the germline V gene (reference sequence). CDR3 amino acids: CASIPEGPEAFF. The CDR3 DNA follows: TGTGCCAGCATCCCGGAGGGCCCTGAAGCTTTCTTT.

The rearrangement uses TRBV29-1 and TRBJ2-7, with a possible D match to TRBD1 (5 bases). The CDR3 loop spans 13 amino acids. The germline V gene has CDR1 SQVTM and CDR2 ANQGSEA. Trimming took off 5 bases at V and 1 base at J, with 12 bases between the two ends. CDR3 protein: CSVTPTASYEQYF. CDR3 nucleotides: TGCAGCGTTACCCCGACAGCGTCCTACGAGCAGTACTTC.